The T cell receptor (beta chain) under discussion was sequenced for a study of CD8 T cell repertoires and HIV-1 epitope variants. The CDR3 runs 15 residues. Germline V lookup: CDR1 SSHAT, CDR2 FNYEAQ (reference sequence). V was clipped by 1 base and J by 4 bases, with 11 bases between them. Measured with immunoSEQ multiplex PCR; TCRdb has only the in-frame clones, and not every one. The sample has more than 85,000 clones, roughly four fifths seen once. The sequenced material came from uncultured baseline CD8+ T cells from peripheral blood mononuclear cells (PBMCs). The chain is built from TRBV7-7 and TRBJ1-3; D ambiguous. The clonotype originates from a male donor with HIV. CDR3 sequence: CASSLGMARGNTIYF. CDR3 nucleotides: TGTGCCAGCAGCTTAGGGATGGCGAGGGGAAACACCATATATTTT.